The 26 T cell receptor beta chains below come from one sample, sequenced in a study of T cell changes during pregnancy in multiple sclerosis. Using immunoSEQ multiplex PCR, the repertoire was profiled, and TCRdb retains in-frame clones only, with some absent. The table includes tens of thousands of clones, around 92% detected once. Source: peripheral blood, taken in the third trimester of pregnancy. The receptor source for this set is a female donor in good health, enrolled as a control in a pregnancy study.

The chain links TRBV27 to TRBJ2-7; TRBD1 might be the D (5 bases). Germline V gene data show CDR1 as MNHEY and CDR2 as SMNVEV (reference sequence). The V end lost 5 bases, the J end lost 4 bases, and 21 bases lay between the germline ends. The CDR3 runs to 16 residues. As DNA, the CDR3 is TGTGCCAGCAGTCCCCAGGGCCGGGTCGGGCTATACGAGCAGTACTTC. It yields the protein CASSPQGRVGLYEQYF.

V and J are TRBV28 and TRBJ1-3; no clear D. Looked up from germline, CDR1 is MDHEN and CDR2 is SYDVKM. The V end was cut by 2 bases, the J end by 1 base, with 9 bases between. CDR3 length: 15 amino acids. In DNA form, the CDR3 reads TGTGCCAGCAGTTTAGGCGGAGATTCTGGAAACACCATATATTTT. Encoded protein: CASSLGGDSGNTIYF.

This rearrangement joins TRBV6-5 to TRBJ1-6; 8 bases line up with TRBD1. Germline V gene sequence: CDR1 MNHEY, CDR2 SVGAGI. Trimming took 4 bases from V and 7 from J; bases not matched to a gene: 9. CDR3 length: 16 amino acids. The CDR3 nucleotides read TGTGCCAGCAGTTGGACAGGGACAGGCCTCAATTCACCCCTCCACTTT. Translating it yields CASSWTGTGLNSPLHF.

The rearrangement links TRBV6-1 to TRBJ1-2; 10 nucleotides match TRBD1. J gave up 13 bases and V 8 bases, and 13 bases lay outside the gene matches. Germline V gene sequence: CDR1 MNHNS, CDR2 SASEGT. The CDR3 runs 13 residues. CDR3 residues: CASLPGQGSSGTF. The DNA of the CDR3 is TGTGCCAGCCTACCGGGACAGGGGAGCTCCGGCACCTTC.

The chain carries TRBV5-6 and TRBJ2-1, with 9 positions matching TRBD2. The germline V gene has CDR1 SGHDT and CDR2 YYEEEE. With V trimmed by 0 bases and J by 10 bases, 8 bases remained unmatched. The CDR3 loop spans 15 amino acids. CDR3 DNA sequence: TGTGCCAGCAGCTTGGGGCTAGCGGGATACGAGGAGCAGTTCTTC. Translating it yields CASSLGLAGYEEQFF.

This clone turned up a few times. The V call is TRBV2, the J call TRBJ1-1; D is unclear. V lost 6 bases and J 0 bases, leaving 11 bases between the germline ends. Looked up from germline, CDR1 is SNHLY and CDR2 is FYNNEI. This CDR3 is built from 14 residues. The CDR3 is CASRGRFMNTEAFF. The CDR3 nucleotides are TGTGCCAGCAGGGGCAGATTTATGAACACTGAAGCTTTCTTT. The full variable domain, rest sourced from reference TRBV2 and TRBJ1-1, is EPEVTQTPSHQVTQMGQEVILRCVPISNHLYFYWYRQILGQKVEFLVSFYNNEISEKSEIFDDQFSVERPDGSNFTLKIRSTKLEDSAMYFCASRGRFMNTEAFFGQGTRLTVV.

This clone was observed a handful of times. This chain links TRBV6-6 with TRBJ2-1; perhaps TRBD2 as D (6 bases). CDR3 length: 15 residues. Per the germline V gene, CDR1 is MNHNY and CDR2 is SVGAGI (reference sequence). V dropped 4 bases and J dropped 6 bases, with 16 bases sitting between them. The CDR3 loop reads CASSSILPGGNEQFF. CDR3 in DNA: TGTGCCAGCAGTTCGATCCTTCCCGGGGGCAATGAGCAGTTCTTC.

This chain uses TRBV27 with TRBJ1-5; possible D gene TRBD1, 5 bases. The germline V gene encodes CDR1 MNHEY and CDR2 SMNVEV (reference sequence). CDR3 length equals 16 residues. Between the trimmed V and J ends, which lost 6 bases and 0 bases, there was a span of 15 bases. Here the CDR3 DNA reads TGTGCCAGCAGCCCATCTCGGGGGGATAGCAATCAGCCCCAGCATTTT. Its translation: CASSPSRGDSNQPQHF.

This sequence joins TRBV6-5 and TRBJ1-1; no definite D call. The V and J ends lost 2 bases and 1 base respectively, with 8 bases between them. Germline V gene lookup returns CDR1 MNHEY and CDR2 SVGAGI. The CDR3 totals 14 residues. The CDR3 coding sequence is TGTGCCAGCAGTTACAGGGAGGGGAACACTGAAGCTTTCTTT. Amino acids: CASSYREGNTEAFF.

Only one count was recorded for this clone. The CDR3 reads CASSFGIAKNIQYF. The CDR3 DNA reads as TGTGCCAGCAGTTTCGGTATAGCCAAAAACATTCAGTACTTC. J is TRBJ2-4 and V is TRBV27; D is undetermined. Germline assignment: CDR1 MNHEY and CDR2 SMNVEV (reference sequence). Trimming stripped 3 bases from V and 0 bases from J, with 6 bases between. This CDR3 comprises 14 residues.

The chain combines TRBV9 with TRBJ1-6; 8 nucleotides agree with TRBD1. Unmatched junction bases numbered 3, after V lost 3 bases and J lost 7 bases. The CDR3 is 14 residues long. CDR1 is SGDLS and CDR2 is YYNGEE in the germline V gene. The CDR3: CASSDRGSNSPLHF. In DNA form, the CDR3 reads TGTGCCAGCAGCGACAGGGGGTCGAATTCACCCCTCCACTTT.

This sequence joins TRBV27 and TRBJ2-7, with TRBD1 matching 11 bases. In germline, CDR1 is MNHEY, CDR2 SMNVEV (reference sequence). The CDR3 consists of 15 residues. V lost 6 bases and J lost 3; bases outside the gene matches: 7. The CDR3 DNA reads as TGTGCCAGCAGCCGCTCCGGGACAGGGGGCTACGAGCAGTACTTC. It yields the protein CASSRSGTGGYEQYF.

The chain couples TRBV12-5 to TRBJ2-3; TRBD2 is a possible D gene (6 bases). Trimming took 7 bases from V and 0 from J, leaving 11 bases between them. Germline V gene sequence: CDR1 LGHNT, CDR2 FRNRAP. This CDR3 is 14 amino acids long. The CDR3 spells CASARDSSTDTQYF. The CDR3 region has the DNA TGTGCTAGTGCCCGGGACTCTAGCACAGATACGCAGTATTTT.

The chain carries TRBV7-6 and TRBJ2-1; TRBD1 matches 7 bases. J gave up 5 bases and V 5 bases, and 3 bases lay outside the gene matches. This CDR3 has 13 amino acids. From germline, CDR1 is SGHVS and CDR2 FNYEAQ. CDR3 nucleotides: TGTGCCAGCAGCCAGGGACAGAACAATGAGCAGTTCTTC. It encodes CASSQGQNNEQFF.

This rearrangement joins TRBV9 to TRBJ2-1, with 10 bases lining up with TRBD2. Germline V CDR1 and CDR2: SGDLS, YYNGEE. V shed 4 bases, J shed 6 bases, and the junction held 10 bases outside the gene matches. This CDR3 has 16 residues. The CDR3 sequence is CASSPKSGRASNEQFF. The DNA for the CDR3 is TGTGCCAGCAGCCCCAAGAGCGGGAGGGCCTCCAATGAGCAGTTCTTC.

The CDR3 bases are TGTGCCAGCAGTTTATCGAGGGCGGGTAGCGGGAGCTCCTACGAGCAGTACTTC. This translates into CASSLSRAGSGSSYEQYF. This sequence joins TRBV27 and TRBJ2-7; TRBD2 matches 9 bases. The CDR3 has 18 amino acids. With 0 bases clipped from V and 0 bases from J, the junction kept 9 bases outside the gene matches. CDR1 is MNHEY and CDR2 is SMNVEV in the germline V gene (reference sequence).

The chain combines TRBV5-5 with TRBJ2-7, with D perhaps matching TRBD1 (5 bases). The CDR3 consists of 13 residues. The V gene lost 2 bases and the J gene lost 5 bases, with 11 bases spanning the gap. Per germline, CDR1 SGHKS and CDR2 YYEKEE (reference sequence). In DNA, the CDR3 is TGTGCCAGCAGCTTCGGCAGGGCCGACGAGCAGTACTTC. This sequence encodes CASSFGRADEQYF. Supplemented by reference TRBV5-5 and TRBJ2-7, the full variable domain reads DAGVTQSPTHLIKTRGQQVTLRCSPISGHKSVSWYQQVLGQGPQFIFQYYEKEERGRGNFPDRFSARQFPNYSSELNVNALLLGDSALYLCASSFGRADEQYFGPGTRLTVT.

The rearrangement links TRBV20-1 to TRBJ1-2; D is unclear. This CDR3 is 11 amino acids long. Trimming removed 8 bases at V and 3 bases at J, with 10 bases between. Germline V gene lookup returns CDR1 DFQATT and CDR2 SNEGSKA (reference sequence). The CDR3 sequence: CSCDADYGYTF. For the CDR3, the DNA is TGCAGTTGTGACGCGGACTATGGCTACACCTTC.

The chain joins TRBV6-6 to TRBJ2-5; D is perhaps TRBD2 (6 bases). Germline values: CDR1 MNHNY, CDR2 SVGAGI (reference sequence). V lost 0 bases and J lost 3, with 14 bases in between. The CDR3 is 16 residues long. The CDR3 sequence is CASSYSRAGSEETQYF. DNA for the CDR3: TGTGCCAGCAGTTACTCCCGGGCGGGGAGCGAAGAGACCCAGTACTTC.

The chain couples TRBV13 to TRBJ2-3; 7 nucleotides agree with TRBD1. This CDR3 is 13 amino acids long. Germline lookup yields CDR1 PRHDT and CDR2 FYEKMQ (reference sequence). V lost 7 bases and J lost 6; bases outside the gene matches: 7. DNA of the CDR3: TGTGCCAGCACAACAGGGGATAAGGATACGCAGTATTTT. Translating gives CASTTGDKDTQYF.

The CDR3 spells CSAKGGNEQFF. CDR3 DNA sequence: TGCAGTGCTAAAGGCGGCAATGAGCAGTTCTTC. The chain couples TRBV20-1 to TRBJ2-1; no definite D call. The germline V and J ends were trimmed by 4 bases and 6 bases, with 7 bases remaining between them. The germline V gene encodes CDR1 DFQATT and CDR2 SNEGSKA (reference sequence). This CDR3 is 11 amino acids long.

The chain employs TRBV2 and TRBJ2-5; 13 bases are shared with TRBD2. CDR3 size: 15 residues. The V gene's germline CDR1 is SNHLY and CDR2 FYNNEI. The V segment lost 3 bases and the J segment 4 bases; nucleotides outside the gene matches: 2. The CDR3 protein is CASSDGLAGVETQYF. CDR3 nucleotides: TGTGCCAGCAGTGATGGACTAGCGGGGGTAGAGACCCAGTACTTC.

This chain links TRBV6-5 with TRBJ2-5, with 7 bases aligning to TRBD1. The CDR3 length is 16 residues. Germline loops: CDR1 MNHEY, CDR2 SVGAGI. With 2 bases clipped from V and 5 bases from J, the junction kept 11 bases outside the gene matches. This CDR3 is CASSYTSRGFDETQYF. The CDR3, as DNA: TGTGCCAGCAGTTACACGTCCAGGGGGTTTGACGAGACCCAGTACTTC.

The gene calls are TRBV18 and TRBJ2-7; 10 nucleotides line up with TRBD2. V lost 4 bases and J lost 2; bases outside the gene matches: 5. The CDR3 is 15 amino acids. CDR1 is KGHSH and CDR2 is LQKENI in the germline V gene. As DNA, the CDR3 is TGTGCCAGCTCACGGTCTAGCGGGGGCACCTACGAGCAGTACTTC. It encodes CASSRSSGGTYEQYF.

The V gene is TRBV10-3, the J gene TRBJ1-1; D possibly corresponds to TRBD1 (5 bases). Trimming took off 7 bases at V and 2 bases at J, with 8 bases between the two ends. This CDR3 has 12 residues. Germline V gene lookup returns CDR1 ENHRY and CDR2 SYGVKD. DNA for the CDR3: TGTGCCATCATGGGGGGAAACACTGAAGCTTTCTTT. Residues: CAIMGGNTEAFF.

The gene calls are TRBV6-1 and TRBJ1-4; weak D call: TRBD1 (6 bases). The CDR3 extends over 14 amino acids. Trimming took off 5 bases at V and 0 bases at J, with 7 bases between the two ends. The V gene's germline CDR1 is MNHNS and CDR2 SASEGT. CDR3 loop: CASSRQATNEKLFF. The CDR3 DNA reads as TGTGCCAGCAGTAGACAGGCAACTAATGAAAAACTGTTTTTT.